This entry lists 17 T cell receptor beta chains sequenced from one sample in a study of cytomegalovirus exposure and HLA in healthy donors. Primers included in the PCR were 60 Vbeta and 13 Jbeta primers. Assay used: immunoSEQ multiplex PCR; TCRdb lists only in-frame clones, some missing. The sample holds 150,000 to 200,000 clones, about 81% seen once. The sequenced sample was PBMCs. Source of these receptors: a woman between 18 and 29 years old in good health and CMV-seronegative.

The V gene is TRBV25-1, the J gene TRBJ2-2, with D possibly matching TRBD2 (6 bases). CDR3 length equals 15 residues. Germline V gene lookup returns CDR1 MGHDK and CDR2 SYGVNS. V was pared by 5 bases and J by 3 bases, with 13 bases between. CDR3 nucleotides: TGTGCCAGCAGTCCGGGAAGGGAGGACACCGGGGAGCTGTTTTTT. Protein: CASSPGREDTGELFF.

The rearrangement links TRBV28 to TRBJ1-2; perhaps TRBD1 as D (6 bases). The CDR3 has 13 residues. Germline loops: CDR1 MDHEN, CDR2 SYDVKM. The germline V and J ends were trimmed by 3 bases and 7 bases, with 12 bases remaining between them. The CDR3 nucleotides read TGTGCCAGCAGTTTGAGGGGGAGGGGTGGCTACACCTTC. Its protein product is CASSLRGRGGYTF.

This chain uses TRBV7-6 with TRBJ2-5; D unclear. This CDR3 comprises 15 residues. The ends were cut back, 4 bases at V and 5 bases at J, with 17 bases in the middle. Germline V gene lookup returns CDR1 SGHVS and CDR2 FNYEAQ. The CDR3, as DNA: TGTGCCAGCAGCTACCTACGCGGCCTCGGGGAGACCCAGTACTTC. Translated, it gives CASSYLRGLGETQYF.

The genes are TRBV5-1 and TRBJ2-5; D gene unclear. The J call may not be correct, given that the DNA end is closer to TRBJ2-7. The CDR3 length is 16 residues. Germline-derived CDR1 and CDR2 are SGHRS and YFSETQ. In DNA, the CDR3 is TGCGCCAGCAGCCTGGGCCTACCCTACCGCTCCTACGAGCAGTACTTC. It is translated as CASSLGLPYRSYEQYF.

V gene TRBV6-6 combines with J gene TRBJ2-2; 9 nucleotides line up with TRBD1. The trim removed 6 bases at V and 5 bases at J, leaving 4 bases unmatched. The CDR3 runs 14 residues. CDR1 is MNHNY, CDR2 SVGAGI, per germline (reference sequence). The CDR3 coding sequence is TGTGCCAGCAGATGGGGGACAGGGACCGGGGAGCTGTTTTTT. It yields the protein CASRWGTGTGELFF.

This clone was counted between two and nine times. This chain uses TRBV27 with TRBJ2-3; 15 positions agree with TRBD2. This CDR3 has 20 amino acids. V dropped 1 base and J dropped 2; count of bases not matched to a gene: 10. In germline, CDR1 is MNHEY, CDR2 SMNVEV (reference sequence). The CDR3 DNA is TGTGCCAGCAGTTTATTTCATCTCGGGACTAGCGGGGGGATCACAGATACGCAGTATTTT. Its protein is CASSLFHLGTSGGITDTQYF.

J is TRBJ2-4 and V is TRBV9; TRBD1 is a possible D gene (6 bases). The germline V gene has CDR1 SGDLS and CDR2 YYNGEE. The CDR3 extends over 15 amino acids. V was clipped by 0 bases and J by 8 bases, with 15 bases between them. The CDR3 nucleotides are TGTGCCAGCAGCGTAGAGGCGCAGGGGTGGGACATTCAGTACTTC. This encodes CASSVEAQGWDIQYF.

The rearrangement links TRBV23-1 to TRBJ1-4; D perhaps matches TRBD1 (6 bases). TRBV23-1 is an ORF; its function is uncertain. The CDR3 has 15 residues. The V and J ends lost 2 bases and 2 bases respectively, with 9 bases between them. The CDR3 DNA reads as TGCGCCAGCAGTCAACCAGGGGTCACTAATGAAAAACTGTTTTTT. Its translation is CASSQPGVTNEKLFF.

This clone has just a few counts. This sequence joins TRBV30 and TRBJ1-3, with D perhaps TRBD1 (5 bases). V was shortened by 0 bases and J by 2 bases, with 23 bases between the two germline ends. The germline gives CDR1 GTSNPN, CDR2 SVGIG (reference sequence). This CDR3 has 19 residues. CDR3: CAWSVAKFGGRRTGNTIYF. The CDR3 coding sequence is TGTGCCTGGAGTGTAGCTAAATTCGGGGGGAGAAGAACTGGAAACACCATATATTTT.

This clone was observed a single time. The genes are TRBV12-5 and TRBJ1-1, with D unclear. The CDR3 covers 12 residues. Trimming left V 2 bases short and J 4 bases short, with 5 bases between. Germline assignment: CDR1 LGHNT and CDR2 FRNRAP. The CDR3 DNA reads TGTGCTAGTGGTTTGCTAGGCACTGAAGCTTTCTTT. It encodes CASGLLGTEAFF.

This clone was found once. This sequence joins TRBV7-2 and TRBJ2-5; D might be TRBD1 (6 bases). The CDR3 extends over 16 amino acids. The germline CDR1 and CDR2 sequences are SGHTA and FQGNSA. Trimming stripped 2 bases from V and 3 bases from J, with 16 bases between. The CDR3 spells CASSLWGLAGEETQYF. CDR3 coding DNA: TGTGCCAGCAGCTTATGGGGGCTAGCAGGGGAAGAGACCCAGTACTTC. Based on the CDR3 plus reference TRBV7-2 and TRBJ2-5, the full variable domain is GAGVSQSPSNKVTEKGKDVELRCDPISGHTALYWYRQSLGQGLEFLIYFQGNSAPDKSGLPSDRFSAERTGGSVSTLTIQRTQQEDSAVYLCASSLWGLAGEETQYFGPGTRLLVL.

In its sample, this clone was seen a few times. V and J are TRBV27 and TRBJ1-4; 9 nucleotides align to TRBD1. From germline, CDR1 is MNHEY and CDR2 SMNVEV (reference sequence). The CDR3 runs to 14 residues. Losses at the gene ends were 3 bases for V and 8 bases for J; bases not matched to a gene: 4. The CDR3 nucleotides read TGTGCCAGCAGTTTCACAGGGGGCCGGGAAAAACTGTTTTTT. It is translated as CASSFTGGREKLFF.

The rearrangement joins TRBV27 to TRBJ1-2, with 7 bases that match TRBD1. With 4 bases clipped from V and 8 bases from J, the junction kept 7 bases outside the gene matches. The CDR3 runs 13 residues. CDR1 is MNHEY, CDR2 SMNVEV, per germline (reference sequence). The chain's CDR3 is CASSYKGARGYTF. Here the CDR3 DNA reads TGTGCCAGCAGTTACAAGGGGGCGCGAGGCTACACCTTC.

This clone was seen once. J is TRBJ2-3 and V is TRBV18, with 13 bases aligning to TRBD2. This CDR3 spans 17 amino acids. Germline V gene data show CDR1 as KGHSH and CDR2 as LQKENI. The V segment lost 3 bases and the J segment 2 bases; nucleotides outside the gene matches: 5. The CDR3 is CASSPGLAGATTDTQYF. The CDR3 DNA is TGTGCCAGCTCACCCGGACTAGCGGGAGCGACCACAGATACGCAGTATTTT.

The rearrangement links TRBV5-1 to TRBJ1-4; a possible D gene is TRBD1 (5 bases). V lost 2 bases, J lost 7 bases, and 12 bases lay in between. This CDR3 has 14 residues. CDR1 is SGHRS, CDR2 YFSETQ, per germline. The CDR3, as DNA: TGCGCCAGCAGCTTTAAGGGGTCTGGTGAAAAACTGTTTTTT. This codes for CASSFKGSGEKLFF.

CDR3 residues: CASSLVTGLETQYF. The CDR3, as DNA: TGTGCCAGCAGCTTAGTCACAGGGTTGGAGACCCAGTACTTC. This sequence joins TRBV7-9 and TRBJ2-5; D is possibly TRBD1 (6 bases). V was cut by 1 base and J by 5 bases, with 11 bases left in between. Germline CDR1 is SEHNR and CDR2 is FQNEAQ (reference sequence). The CDR3 has 14 amino acids.

V gene TRBV15 combines with J gene TRBJ2-1, with 10 nucleotides matching TRBD1. The CDR3 contains 16 residues. Germline trimming cut 2 bases from V and 5 bases from J; bases unmatched to any gene: 6. The germline V gene encodes CDR1 LNHNV and CDR2 YYDKDF (reference sequence). The CDR3, as DNA: TGTGCCACCAGCAGATTAATCGGGACAGGGGACAATGAGCAGTTCTTC. It yields the protein CATSRLIGTGDNEQFF. Using reference TRBV15 and TRBJ2-1 for the parts outside the CDR3, the full variable domain is DAMVIQNPRYQVTQFGKPVTLSCSQTLNHNVMYWYQQKSSQAPKLLFHYYDKDFNNEADTPDNFQSRRPNTSFCFLDIRSPGLGDTAMYLCATSRLIGTGDNEQFFGPGTRLTVL.